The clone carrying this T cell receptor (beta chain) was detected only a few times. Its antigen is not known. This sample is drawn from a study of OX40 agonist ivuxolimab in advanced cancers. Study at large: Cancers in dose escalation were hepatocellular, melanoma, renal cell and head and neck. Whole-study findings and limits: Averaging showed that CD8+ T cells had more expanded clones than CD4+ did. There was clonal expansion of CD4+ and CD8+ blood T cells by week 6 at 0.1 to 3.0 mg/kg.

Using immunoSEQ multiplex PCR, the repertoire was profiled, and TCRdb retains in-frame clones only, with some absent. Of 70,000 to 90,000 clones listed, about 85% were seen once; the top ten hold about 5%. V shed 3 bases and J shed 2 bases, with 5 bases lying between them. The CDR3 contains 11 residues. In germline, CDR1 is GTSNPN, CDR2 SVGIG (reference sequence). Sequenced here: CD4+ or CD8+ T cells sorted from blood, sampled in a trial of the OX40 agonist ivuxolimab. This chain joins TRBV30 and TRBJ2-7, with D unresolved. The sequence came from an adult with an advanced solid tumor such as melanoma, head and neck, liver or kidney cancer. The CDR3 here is CAWSATYEQYF. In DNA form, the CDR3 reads TGTGCCTGGAGCGCGACCTACGAGCAGTACTTC.